Listed here are 22 T cell receptor beta chains from one sample, sequenced in a study of shared clonotypes between healthy human individuals. The protocol was immunoSEQ multiplex PCR, while the TCRdb copy is restricted to in-frame clones and leaves out a portion. Here the sample spans around 320,000 clones, 87% being singletons. The source material was memory CD8+ T cells sorted from blood. The subset was: CD45RO+ cells pooled with CCR7-negative TemRA cells. The origin of the receptors is a man between 18 and 29 years old in good health.

The genes are TRBV15 and TRBJ2-7; a weak D match, TRBD1 (5 bases). This CDR3 contains 13 residues. V was cut by 5 bases and J by 3 bases, with 11 bases left in between. Germline values: CDR1 LNHNV, CDR2 YYDKDF (reference sequence). DNA for the CDR3: TGTGCCACCAGCCCCGACGACAGCTACGAGCAGTACTTC. This gives the protein CATSPDDSYEQYF.

The chain uses TRBV7-2 and TRBJ2-2; D unresolved. The CDR3 loop spans 12 amino acids. V was shortened by 4 bases and J by 4 bases, with 4 bases between the two germline ends. CDR1 SGHTA and CDR2 FQGNSA come from the germline V gene. CDR3 in amino acids: CASSWVTGELFF. As DNA, the CDR3 is TGTGCCAGCAGCTGGGTCACCGGGGAGCTGTTTTTT.

The rearrangement links TRBV7-9 to TRBJ1-2, with unresolved D. The CDR3 runs to 14 residues. V was clipped by 1 base and J by 2 bases, with 8 bases between them. The germline gives CDR1 SEHNR, CDR2 FQNEAQ (reference sequence). CDR3 region: CASSLVVMNYGYTF. The DNA of the CDR3 is TGTGCCAGCAGCTTAGTAGTTATGAACTATGGCTACACCTTC.

Points on this clone: Other nucleotide sequences from this sample produce the same CDR3. This sequence joins TRBV27 and TRBJ2-7, with a tentative D call TRBD2 (6 bases). Germline V gives CDR1 MNHEY, CDR2 SMNVEV (reference sequence). CDR3 size: 13 residues. The V end lost 3 bases, the J end lost 1 base, and 7 bases lay between the germline ends. In DNA, the CDR3 is TGTGCCAGCAGTTTGGGGGGTTCCTACGAGCAGTACTTC. Encoded protein: CASSLGGSYEQYF.

The chain employs TRBV7-2 and TRBJ2-7, with unresolved D. Deletions cut 3 bases from V and 2 bases from J, with 11 bases between. Germline V CDR1 and CDR2: SGHTA, FQGNSA. The CDR3 sequence is 14 residues long. CDR3 protein: CASSFGSRAYEQYF. The CDR3 coding sequence is TGTGCCAGCAGCTTCGGGTCGCGAGCCTACGAGCAGTACTTC. Looking up the rest from reference TRBV7-2 and TRBJ2-7 gives the full variable domain: GAGVSQSPSNKVTEKGKDVELRCDPISGHTALYWYRQSLGQGLEFLIYFQGNSAPDKSGLPSDRFSAERTGGSVSTLTIQRTQQEDSAVYLCASSFGSRAYEQYFGPGTRLTVT.

The chain couples TRBV6-1 to TRBJ2-7, with D possibly matching TRBD2 (7 bases). The CDR3 consists of 12 residues. Looked up from germline, CDR1 is MNHNS and CDR2 is SASEGT. Trimming stripped 10 bases from V and 5 bases from J, with 15 bases between. Written as DNA, the CDR3 is TGTGCCACTTGGGGCGGGGGCCACGAGCAGTACTTC. Its protein is CATWGGGHEQYF.

This clone was seen only a few times. CDR3 residues: CASNFLEGGGYNEQFF. The DNA of the CDR3 is TGTGCCAGCAACTTTCTTGAGGGAGGGGGATACAATGAGCAGTTCTTC. The gene calls are TRBV7-9 and TRBJ2-1, with D perhaps matching TRBD2 (7 bases). Germline V lookup: CDR1 SEHNR, CDR2 FQNEAQ (reference sequence). Trimming stripped 7 bases from V and 4 bases from J, with 20 bases between. The CDR3 covers 16 residues.

The CDR3 DNA follows: TGTGCCAGCCTACAGGACCCACGGTTGGGGCAGTACTTC. Protein sequence: CASLQDPRLGQYF. This chain joins TRBV28 and TRBJ2-7; weak D call: TRBD1 (5 bases). Germline V gene sequence: CDR1 MDHEN, CDR2 SYDVKM. The V and J ends lost 8 bases and 9 bases respectively, with 20 bases between them. The CDR3 contains 13 residues.

Details on this clone: A far larger clone lies a single base away; this is likely a read error. The same CDR3 can be traced to other DNA sequences in this sample. J is TRBJ2-7 and V is TRBV28; unclear D gene. This CDR3 has 10 residues. Between the trimmed V and J ends, which lost 5 bases and 4 bases, there was a span of 3 bases. Per germline, CDR1 MDHEN and CDR2 SYDVKM. The CDR3 reads CASSDYEQYF. The CDR3 DNA reads as TGTGCCAGCAGTGATTACGAGCAGTACTTC.

The chain couples TRBV2 to TRBJ2-1, with D perhaps assigned TRBD1 or TRBD2 (5 bases each). Between the trimmed V and J ends, which lost 3 bases and 5 bases, there was a span of 17 bases. Germline V gene data show CDR1 as SNHLY and CDR2 as FYNNEI. There are 16 residues in the CDR3. Written as DNA, the CDR3 is TGTGCCAGCAGTGAGCTGGACTGGACAAACAACAATGAGCAGTTCTTC. Its translation is CASSELDWTNNNEQFF.

This chain joins TRBV4-3 and TRBJ1-1; D remains ambiguous. The V gene's germline CDR1 is LGHNA and CDR2 YSLEER. Trimming took off 2 bases at V and 0 bases at J, with 4 bases between the two ends. The CDR3 loop spans 13 amino acids. The CDR3, as DNA: TGCGCCAGCAGCCAAACAGTGAACACTGAAGCTTTCTTT. The encoded protein is CASSQTVNTEAFF.

The gene calls are TRBV11-3 and TRBJ2-3, with a possible D match to TRBD1 (6 bases). From germline, CDR1 is SGHNT and CDR2 YENEEA. The CDR3 is made up of 14 amino acids. V dropped 4 bases and J dropped 5 bases, with 13 bases sitting between them. Written as DNA, the CDR3 is TGTGCCAGCAGCTCGCCTTTACAGGGAGATACGCAGTATTTT. It encodes CASSSPLQGDTQYF.

This clone was recorded once. This chain uses TRBV7-2 with TRBJ2-3; 8 bases are a match to TRBD2. The V segment lost 2 bases and the J segment 6 bases; nucleotides outside the gene matches: 4. From germline, CDR1 is SGHTA and CDR2 FQGNSA. The CDR3 runs 14 residues. CDR3 amino acids: CASSLSPSGDTQYF. The CDR3 bases are TGTGCCAGCAGCTTATCTCCTAGCGGGGATACGCAGTATTTT.

V usage is TRBV19 and J usage is TRBJ1-1, with 8 bases identical to TRBD1. The CDR3 consists of 12 residues. Germline trimming cut 7 bases from V and 11 bases from J; bases unmatched to any gene: 9. Per germline, CDR1 LNHDA and CDR2 SQIVND (reference sequence). CDR3 protein: CASKRDRPRAFF. CDR3 coding DNA: TGTGCCAGTAAAAGGGACAGGCCTCGGGCTTTCTTT.

This chain joins TRBV27 and TRBJ2-7; 12 bases align to TRBD2. The CDR3 is made up of 17 amino acids. Germline-derived CDR1 and CDR2 are MNHEY and SMNVEV (reference sequence). The junction had 7 bases not matched to a gene; V was cut back by 1 base and J by 3 bases. CDR3 nucleotides: TGTGCCAGCAGTTTATTACCGACTAGCGGGAGTATCTACGAGCAGTACTTC. Translated, it gives CASSLLPTSGSIYEQYF.

V and J are TRBV13 and TRBJ1-1; D is undetermined. V shed 6 bases and J shed 0 bases, with 8 bases lying between them. The CDR3 sequence is 13 residues long. CDR1 is PRHDT and CDR2 is FYEKMQ in the germline V gene (reference sequence). CDR3 DNA: TGTGCCAGCAGTTCAAGCTTGAACACTGAAGCTTTCTTT. Its translation: CASSSSLNTEAFF.

The chain employs TRBV6-1 and TRBJ2-7; D is perhaps TRBD2 (5 bases). The ends were cut back, 8 bases at V and 3 bases at J, with 11 bases in the middle. CDR3 length: 12 residues. Germline lookup yields CDR1 MNHNS and CDR2 SASEGT. CDR3 nucleotide sequence: TGTGCCAGCTCGGGGTGGGGCTACGAGCAGTACTTC. Its translation is CASSGWGYEQYF.

This rearrangement joins TRBV5-6 to TRBJ2-5, with a possible D match to TRBD1 (5 bases). Trimming removed 2 bases at V and 0 bases at J, with 11 bases between. The length of the CDR3 is 15 residues. Germline values: CDR1 SGHDT, CDR2 YYEEEE. The CDR3 spells CASSFARAYQETQYF. The CDR3 DNA reads TGTGCCAGCAGCTTTGCCAGGGCGTACCAAGAGACCCAGTACTTC.

The chain recombines TRBV29-1 with TRBJ2-7; 9 bases map to TRBD1. Germline assignment: CDR1 SQVTM and CDR2 ANQGSEA. V lost 5 bases and J lost 2; bases outside the gene matches: 10. The CDR3 runs 15 residues. The CDR3 DNA reads as TGCAGCGTTTTATCCGGGACAGGGATGCCCTACGAGCAGTACTTC. Translated: CSVLSGTGMPYEQYF.

The chain is built from TRBV7-9 and TRBJ1-1; no clear D. This CDR3 spans 13 amino acids. V was shortened by 2 bases and J by 6 bases, with 10 bases between the two germline ends. The germline CDR1 and CDR2 sequences are SEHNR and FQNEAQ (reference sequence). The CDR3 nucleotides read TGTGCCAGCAGCTTAATGGGATTACCTGAAGCTTTCTTT. It translates to CASSLMGLPEAFF.

J is TRBJ1-2 and V is TRBV2, with D unclear. The CDR3 runs 13 residues. V was shortened by 3 bases and J by 4 bases, with 9 bases between the two germline ends. CDR1 and CDR2 (germline): SNHLY, FYNNEI. The CDR3 spells CASSESRVYGYTF. The CDR3 region has the DNA TGTGCCAGCAGTGAGTCGCGGGTCTATGGCTACACCTTC. Full variable domain (rest looked up from reference TRBV2 and TRBJ1-2): EPEVTQTPSHQVTQMGQEVILRCVPISNHLYFYWYRQILGQKVEFLVSFYNNEISEKSEIFDDQFSVERPDGSNFTLKIRSTKLEDSAMYFCASSESRVYGYTFGSGTRLTVV.

The V call is TRBV28, the J call TRBJ1-5; the match to TRBD1 covers 10 bases. The CDR3 has 14 amino acids. Germline lookup yields CDR1 MDHEN and CDR2 SYDVKM. V trimming: 5 bases; J trimming: 2 bases; junction bases outside the gene matches: 0. CDR3 DNA sequence: TGTGCCAGCAGTGGGACAGGGGGCAATCAGCCCCAGCATTTT. This translates into CASSGTGGNQPQHF.